The sequence of this T cell receptor beta chain was determined in a study of blood T cells in healthy people across ages. Primers used in a second PCR of about 7 to 11 cycles were a sample-barcoded 5' primer and a J-beta primer mix. In TCRdb, the 5' RACE reads were re-called with MiXCR into one record per CDR3 protein. The data contain some 900,000 distinct CDR3 sequences, about 30% of them singletons. This clonotype was counted many times. Trimming removed 6 bases from V and 5 bases from J, with 8 bases in between. Germline V gene sequence: CDR1 MNHNS, CDR2 SASEGT. The CDR3 is 12 amino acids. Donors gave ten milliliters of peripheral blood apiece. Isolated per sample were at least 6 million PBMCs. Total RNA, at least 5 micrograms per sample, was extracted from PBMCs.

Source material: blood. V gene TRBV6-1 combines with J gene TRBJ2-1; TRBD1 is a possible D gene (5 bases). This clonotype was sampled from a woman of 80 years or more in good health. Here the CDR3 reads CASRPGNNEQFF. CDR3 DNA: TGTGCCAGCAGGCCAGGGAACAATGAGCAGTTCTTC.